The 24 T cell receptor beta chains listed next were all sequenced from one sample in a study of T-cell reconstitution after alpha-beta-depleted transplantation in children. As it was prepared, the TCRbeta library received unique molecular identifiers. TCRdb ran MiXCR on the PCR reads and lists one entry per CDR3 protein. The repertoire has approximately 1,000,000 distinct CDR3 sequences, roughly 29% of them found once; the top ten carry about 28%. The material was PBMCs, mostly from graft donor cells, obtained 360 days after TCRalphabeta/CD19-depleted stem cell transplant. The receptors here all came from a boy younger than two who had a stem cell transplant for SCID, so the T cells may come from the graft donor.

The J gene is TRBJ2-3, the V gene TRBV10-3, with TRBD2 identical over 11 bases. The CDR3 is 15 residues long. V was clipped by 2 bases and J by 9 bases; unmatched bases: 7. Per the germline V gene, CDR1 is ENHRY and CDR2 is SYGVKD. CDR3 amino acids: CAISEIGTSGDTQYF. In DNA, the CDR3 is TGTGCCATCAGTGAGATAGGGACTAGCGGAGACACGCAGTATTTT.

The chain links TRBV3-1 to TRBJ2-7; possible D gene TRBD1, 5 bases. Trimming left V 4 bases short and J 5 bases short, with 15 bases between. CDR3 size: 14 residues. CDR1 and CDR2 (germline): LGHDT, YNNKEL (reference sequence). CDR3 nucleotide sequence: TGTGCCAGCAGCCCCGGACAAGTCTACCACGAGCAGTACTTC. It codes for CASSPGQVYHEQYF.

This clonotype was detected ten times or more. CDR3 in DNA: TGTGCCAGCAGCAACAGGGGTAACTCACCCCTCCACTTT. It is translated as CASSNRGNSPLHF. The genes are TRBV2 and TRBJ1-6; 7 bases align to TRBD1. Per the germline V gene, CDR1 is SNHLY and CDR2 is FYNNEI. The CDR3 loop spans 13 amino acids. V dropped 6 bases and J dropped 10; count of bases not matched to a gene: 6.

This clonotype occurred a few times. J is TRBJ2-7 and V is TRBV21-1; the table names TRBD1, a call not compared with the DNA. TRBV21-1 is a documented pseudogene. The CDR3 covers 16 residues. The CDR3 loop is CASSKVSRTGLDEQYF. Written as DNA, the CDR3 is TGTGCCAGCAGCAAAGTATCCAGAACAGGTTTGGATGAGCAGTACTTC.

The chain uses TRBV7-2 and TRBJ2-7; 7 bases line up with TRBD2. The CDR3 is 14 amino acids. Looked up from germline, CDR1 is SGHTA and CDR2 is FQGNSA. J gave up 2 bases and V 8 bases, and 9 bases lay outside the gene matches. The CDR3 here is CASSIMGGTYEQYF. As DNA, the CDR3 is TGTGCCAGCTCGATTATGGGGGGGACCTACGAGCAGTACTTC.

This sequence joins TRBV9 and TRBJ2-1; D tentatively fits TRBD1 or TRBD2 (6 bases each). This CDR3 comprises 15 residues. Per germline, CDR1 SGDLS and CDR2 YYNGEE. The V end lost 6 bases, the J end lost 4 bases, and 17 bases lay between the germline ends. The CDR3 DNA follows: TGTGCCAGCAATCTAGGGGGACTTTCATACAATGAGCAGTTCTTC. Amino acid sequence: CASNLGGLSYNEQFF.

This clonotype was seen a handful of times. V is TRBV15 and J is TRBJ2-7; the D call may be TRBD1 or TRBD2 (5 bases each). Trimming removed 1 base from V and 3 bases from J, with 19 bases in between. Germline V CDR1 and CDR2: LNHNV, YYDKDF (reference sequence). The length of the CDR3 is 17 residues. CDR3 nucleotides: TGTGCCACCAGCAGAGTTAATACACGGGACGGAAACTACGAGCAGTACTTC. Protein product: CATSRVNTRDGNYEQYF.

The V gene is TRBV20-1, the J gene TRBJ1-2; 10 bases agree with TRBD1. The CDR3 consists of 16 residues. J lost 6 bases, V lost 0 bases, and 10 bases had no gene match. The germline V gene has CDR1 DFQATT and CDR2 SNEGSKA (reference sequence). The CDR3 region has the DNA TGCAGTGCTAGAGATACTTCGGGACAGGGGATCCATGGCTACACCTTC. Translated: CSARDTSGQGIHGYTF.

This sequence joins TRBV7-9 and TRBJ2-1; 10 bases align to TRBD2. Trimming took 3 bases from V and 8 from J; bases not matched to a gene: 13. The CDR3 loop spans 17 amino acids. From germline, CDR1 is SEHNR and CDR2 FQNEAQ (reference sequence). Here the CDR3 DNA reads TGTGCCAGCAGCTTCCCTGGGATAGCGGGGGGAGGGGATGAGCAGTTCTTC. Its protein product is CASSFPGIAGGGDEQFF. Variable domain in full (rest from reference TRBV7-9 and TRBJ2-1): DTGVSQNPRHKITKRGQNVTFRCDPISEHNRLYWYRQTLGQGPEFLTYFQNEAQLEKSRLLSDRFSAERPKGSFSTLEIQRTEQGDSAMYLCASSFPGIAGGGDEQFFGPGTRLTVL.

The chain has TRBV4-3 and TRBJ2-6; 8 bases are a match to TRBD2. The CDR3 length is 17 residues. The junction had 4 bases not matched to a gene; V was cut back by 1 base and J by 2 bases. CDR1 and CDR2 from the germline V gene are LGHNA and YSLEER. DNA for the CDR3: TGCGCCAGCAGCCAAGTATCGGGGGGGACTGGGGCCAACGTCCTGACTTTC. Its translation is CASSQVSGGTGANVLTF.

This clonotype was counted between two and nine times. The V gene is TRBV12-3 or TRBV12-4, the J gene TRBJ1-1; 8 positions match TRBD1. J was trimmed by 0 bases and V by 5 bases; bases with no gene match: 8. This CDR3 is built from 16 residues. CDR3 bases: TGTGCCAGCAGTCCGCAGGGGGCTGTGATGAACACTGAAGCTTTCTTT. The encoded protein is CASSPQGAVMNTEAFF.

This clonotype occurred a few times. The rearrangement joins TRBV6-2 or TRBV6-3 to TRBJ2-2, with D possibly matching TRBD1 (5 bases). The CDR3 extends over 15 amino acids. Germline CDR1 is MNHEY and CDR2 is SVGEGT. The germline V and J ends were trimmed by 2 bases and 4 bases, with 11 bases remaining between them. CDR3 residues: CASSYRKGVTGELFF. DNA for the CDR3: TGTGCCAGCAGTTACCGCAAAGGGGTCACCGGGGAGCTGTTTTTT.

The chain has TRBV7-9 and TRBJ2-4; 7 bases fit TRBD2. Germline CDR1 and CDR2: SEHNR and FQNEAQ (reference sequence). CDR3 size: 17 residues. Unmatched junction bases numbered 8, after V lost 3 bases and J lost 0 bases. This CDR3 is CASSLMREPIAKNIQYF. In DNA, the CDR3 is TGTGCCAGCAGCTTGATGCGGGAGCCCATAGCCAAAAACATTCAGTACTTC.

This chain joins TRBV10-3 and TRBJ2-1, with a tentative D call TRBD2 (6 bases). Germline values: CDR1 ENHRY, CDR2 SYGVKD. CDR3 length: 15 residues. V lost 0 bases and J 1 base, leaving 7 bases between the germline ends. CDR3 region: CAISESAGSYNEQFF. Written as DNA, the CDR3 is TGTGCCATCAGTGAGTCCGCGGGGTCCTACAATGAGCAGTTCTTC.

The chain has TRBV5-1 and TRBJ2-3, with D possibly matching TRBD1 (6 bases). The CDR3 runs 13 residues. Germline V CDR1 and CDR2: SGHRS, YFSETQ. V lost 4 bases, J lost 5 bases, and 11 bases lay in between. The CDR3 here is CASSRAQGDTQYF. DNA of the CDR3: TGCGCCAGCAGCCGAGCACAGGGAGATACGCAGTATTTT.

The rearrangement links TRBV12-3 or TRBV12-4 to TRBJ2-7, with D tentatively TRBD1 (5 bases). V was trimmed by 7 bases and J by 2 bases, leaving 15 bases between them. The CDR3 is made up of 14 amino acids. In DNA, the CDR3 is TGTGCCAGCACCTTGGGCGACAGAGCCTACGAGCAGTACTTC. It encodes CASTLGDRAYEQYF.

This clonotype was counted a few times. The chain has TRBV12-3 or TRBV12-4 and TRBJ2-3; 8 bases line up with TRBD2. The CDR3 loop spans 13 amino acids. J lost 8 bases, V lost 6 bases, and 7 bases had no gene match. The CDR3: CASSPGTRRTQYF. The CDR3 coding sequence is TGTGCCAGCAGCCCCGGGACTAGGCGTACGCAGTATTTT.

This clonotype was counted many times. V is TRBV18 and J is TRBJ2-7; D may be TRBD1 (5 bases). V was cut by 4 bases and J by 2 bases, with 6 bases left in between. This CDR3 region has 12 residues. The germline gives CDR1 KGHSH, CDR2 LQKENI. The CDR3 region is CASSRQTYEQYF. CDR3 coding DNA: TGTGCCAGCTCACGACAGACCTACGAGCAGTACTTC.

There are a few counts of this clonotype. This sequence joins TRBV28 and TRBJ2-5, with a tentative D call TRBD2 (5 bases). Trimming took 5 bases from V and 5 from J, leaving 21 bases between them. This CDR3 has 16 residues. From germline, CDR1 is MDHEN and CDR2 SYDVKM. Here the CDR3 reads CASSRASLPSFETQYF. The CDR3 DNA is TGTGCCAGCAGTCGGGCTAGCCTTCCGTCTTTTGAGACCCAGTACTTC.

The V and J genes are TRBV15 and TRBJ1-3, with D unresolved. The CDR3 sequence is 14 residues long. Germline V gene sequence: CDR1 LNHNV, CDR2 YYDKDF (reference sequence). V was pared by 0 bases and J by 3 bases, with 6 bases between. CDR3 DNA: TGTGCCACCAGCAGAGATACTCATGGAAACACCATATATTTT. The encoded protein is CATSRDTHGNTIYF.

This chain uses TRBV29-1 with TRBJ2-7, with a weak D call TRBD2 (6 bases). From germline, CDR1 is SQVTM and CDR2 ANQGSEA. V dropped 4 bases and J dropped 4 bases, with 14 bases sitting between them. The CDR3 totals 13 residues. For the CDR3, the DNA is TGCAGCGTTGGAAGGGGAGGTGTGTACGAGCAGTACTTC. This gives the protein CSVGRGGVYEQYF.

The chain uses TRBV3-1 and TRBJ2-3; a weak D match, TRBD1 (6 bases). Trimming removed 4 bases at V and 5 bases at J, with 13 bases between. CDR1 and CDR2 (germline): LGHDT, YNNKEL (reference sequence). The CDR3 is made up of 14 amino acids. The CDR3 reads CASSRRGSRDTQYF. The CDR3 DNA reads as TGTGCCAGCAGCCGAAGGGGGAGCCGAGATACGCAGTATTTT.

The chain is built from TRBV2 and TRBJ1-6; D unresolved. This CDR3 is built from 12 residues. CDR1 SNHLY and CDR2 FYNNEI come from the germline V gene. V lost 11 bases and J 9 bases, leaving 14 bases between the germline ends. The DNA for the CDR3 is TGTGCCGGAGGGAGAGGTGTTTCACCCCTCCACTTT. Translating gives CAGGRGVSPLHF.

There are many counts of this clonotype. The chain carries TRBV4-1 and TRBJ1-4; D ambiguous. CDR3 length: 17 amino acids. CDR1 and CDR2 (germline): MGHRA, YSYEKL. The V end was cut by 1 base, the J end by 0 bases, with 12 bases between. Here the CDR3 reads CASSQGWSDATNEKLFF. DNA of the CDR3: TGCGCCAGCAGCCAAGGCTGGTCCGATGCAACTAATGAAAAACTGTTTTTT.